This TCR beta chain was found in a study of beta chain features in type 1 diabetes. Study findings and constraints: All four CD4+ subsets from Type 1 diabetes patients carried moderately but significantly shorter TCRB CDR3s.

The study reverse transcribed the entire isolated RNA, so it sequenced expressed TCRB transcripts. The table came from immunoSEQ multiplex PCR; TCRdb's copy has only in-frame clones and leaves some out. This sample has a few hundred thousand clones, with approximately 12% found just once. The authors took one heparinised blood draw, averaging roughly 120 mL, from each donor. This clone was counted a few times. Its specificity is not known. V dropped 2 bases and J dropped 1 base, with 9 bases sitting between them. Per germline, CDR1 SEHNR and CDR2 FQNEAQ (reference sequence). CDR3 length: 15 residues. Sequencing was done on a sample of naive CD4+ T cells from blood. The genes are TRBV7-9 and TRBJ2-1; no clear D gene. The source of this sequence is a woman under 30 with type 1 diabetes. CDR3 region: CASSLLADSYNEQFF. The CDR3 DNA follows: TGTGCCAGCAGCTTATTAGCAGATTCCTACAATGAGCAGTTCTTC.